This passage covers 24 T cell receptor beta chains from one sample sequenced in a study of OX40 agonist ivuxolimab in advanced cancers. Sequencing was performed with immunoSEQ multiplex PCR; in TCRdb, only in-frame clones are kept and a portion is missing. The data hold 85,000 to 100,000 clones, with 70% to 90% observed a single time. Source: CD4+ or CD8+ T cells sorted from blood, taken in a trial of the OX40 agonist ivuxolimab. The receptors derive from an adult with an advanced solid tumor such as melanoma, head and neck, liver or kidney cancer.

The CDR3 DNA reads as TGCGCCAGCAGCCAAGATGGGGTCACAATGGGCAATCAGCCCCAGCATTTT. Its translation is CASSQDGVTMGNQPQHF. This chain joins TRBV4-3 and TRBJ1-5; D is undetermined. The germline V and J ends were trimmed by 0 bases and 2 bases, with 14 bases remaining between them. Germline V CDR1 and CDR2: LGHNA, YSLEER. CDR3 length: 17 residues.

The CDR3 is CASSPQGARATNEKLFF. The CDR3, as DNA: TGTGCCAGCAGCCCCCAGGGGGCCCGAGCCACTAATGAAAAACTGTTTTTT. The chain combines TRBV28 with TRBJ1-4; TRBD1 matches 8 bases. With 6 bases clipped from V and 2 bases from J, the junction kept 11 bases outside the gene matches. From germline, CDR1 is MDHEN and CDR2 SYDVKM. The CDR3 contains 17 residues.

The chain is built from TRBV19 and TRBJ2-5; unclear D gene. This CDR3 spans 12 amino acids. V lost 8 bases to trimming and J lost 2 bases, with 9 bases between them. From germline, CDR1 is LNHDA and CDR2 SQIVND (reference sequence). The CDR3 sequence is CASGIPQETQYF. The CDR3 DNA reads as TGTGCCAGTGGGATTCCTCAAGAGACCCAGTACTTC.

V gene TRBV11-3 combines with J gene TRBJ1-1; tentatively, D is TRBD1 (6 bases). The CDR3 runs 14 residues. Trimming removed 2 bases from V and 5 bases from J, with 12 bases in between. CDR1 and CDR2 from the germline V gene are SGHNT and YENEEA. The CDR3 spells CASSLKGGRTEAFF. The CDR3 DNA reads TGTGCCAGCAGCTTAAAGGGGGGGAGGACTGAAGCTTTCTTT.

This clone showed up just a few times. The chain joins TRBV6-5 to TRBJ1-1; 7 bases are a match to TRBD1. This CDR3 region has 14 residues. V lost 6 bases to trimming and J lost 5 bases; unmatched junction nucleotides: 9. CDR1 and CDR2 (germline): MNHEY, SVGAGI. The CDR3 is CASSQQGRVTEAFF. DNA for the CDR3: TGTGCCAGCAGCCAACAGGGGCGGGTGACTGAAGCTTTCTTT.

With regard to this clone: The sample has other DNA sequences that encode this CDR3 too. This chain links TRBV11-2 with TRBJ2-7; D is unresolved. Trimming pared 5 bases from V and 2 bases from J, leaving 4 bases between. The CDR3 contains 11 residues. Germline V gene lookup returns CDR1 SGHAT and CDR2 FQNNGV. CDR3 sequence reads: CASSRTYEQYF. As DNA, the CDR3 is TGTGCCAGCAGCCGGACCTACGAGCAGTACTTC.

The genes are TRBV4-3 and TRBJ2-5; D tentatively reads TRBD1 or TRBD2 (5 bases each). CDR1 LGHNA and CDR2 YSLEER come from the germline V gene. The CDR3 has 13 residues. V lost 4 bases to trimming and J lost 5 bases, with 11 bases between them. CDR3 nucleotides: TGCGCCAGCAGCCCGGACTGGGGGGAGACCCAGTACTTC. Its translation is CASSPDWGETQYF.

DNA of the CDR3: TGTGGTACGAGCGGGTCCACAGATACGCAGTATTTT. It specifies CGTSGSTDTQYF. J is TRBJ2-3 and V is TRBV30, with a tentative D call TRBD2 (6 bases). The CDR3 is 12 residues long. Germline CDR1 is GTSNPN and CDR2 is SVGIG (reference sequence).

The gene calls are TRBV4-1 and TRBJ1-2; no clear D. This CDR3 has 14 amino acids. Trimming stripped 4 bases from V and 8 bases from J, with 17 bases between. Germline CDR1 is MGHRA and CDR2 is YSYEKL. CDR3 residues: CASSPADEVWGYTF. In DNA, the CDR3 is TGCGCCAGCAGCCCCGCTGACGAAGTCTGGGGCTACACCTTC.

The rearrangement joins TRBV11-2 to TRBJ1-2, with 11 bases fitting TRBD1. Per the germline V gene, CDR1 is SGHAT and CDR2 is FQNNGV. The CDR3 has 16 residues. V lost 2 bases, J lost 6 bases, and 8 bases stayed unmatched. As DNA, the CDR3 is TGTGCCAGCAGCTTAAGACGGGACAGGGGGTTGGATGGCTACACCTTC. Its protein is CASSLRRDRGLDGYTF.

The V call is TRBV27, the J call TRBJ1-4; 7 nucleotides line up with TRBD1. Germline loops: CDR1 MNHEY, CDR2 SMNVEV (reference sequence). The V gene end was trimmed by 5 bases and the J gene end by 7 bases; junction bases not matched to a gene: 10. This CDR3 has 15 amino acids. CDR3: CASSRTGEFTEKLFF. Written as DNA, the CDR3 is TGTGCCAGCAGTAGAACAGGGGAGTTTACTGAAAAACTGTTTTTT.

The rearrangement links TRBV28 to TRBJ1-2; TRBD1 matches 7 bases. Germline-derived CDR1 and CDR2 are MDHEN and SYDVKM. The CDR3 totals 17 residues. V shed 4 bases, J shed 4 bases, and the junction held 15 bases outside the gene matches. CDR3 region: CASSSITGQDRSYGYTF. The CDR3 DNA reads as TGTGCCAGCAGTTCTATTACAGGACAGGATCGTAGCTATGGCTACACCTTC.

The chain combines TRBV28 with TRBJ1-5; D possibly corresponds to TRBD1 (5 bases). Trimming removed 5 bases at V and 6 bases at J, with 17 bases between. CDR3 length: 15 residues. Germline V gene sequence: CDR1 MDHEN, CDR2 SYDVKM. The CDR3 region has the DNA TGTGCCAGCAGTCCCCCGGGGGGGTTTGGTCAGCCCCAGCATTTT. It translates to CASSPPGGFGQPQHF.

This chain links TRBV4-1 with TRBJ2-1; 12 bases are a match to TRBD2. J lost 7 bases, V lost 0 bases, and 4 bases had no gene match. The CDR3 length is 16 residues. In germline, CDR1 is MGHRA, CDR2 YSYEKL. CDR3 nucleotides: TGCGCCAGCAGCCAAGAAGCTAGCGGGGGGGCAAATGAGCAGTTCTTC. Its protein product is CASSQEASGGANEQFF.

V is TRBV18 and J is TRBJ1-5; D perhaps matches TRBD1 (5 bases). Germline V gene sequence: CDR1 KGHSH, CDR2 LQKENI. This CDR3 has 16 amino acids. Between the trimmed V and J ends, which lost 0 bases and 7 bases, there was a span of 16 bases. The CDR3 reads CASSPPGPQSGQPQHF. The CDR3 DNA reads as TGTGCCAGCTCACCACCGGGACCTCAATCGGGGCAGCCCCAGCATTTT.

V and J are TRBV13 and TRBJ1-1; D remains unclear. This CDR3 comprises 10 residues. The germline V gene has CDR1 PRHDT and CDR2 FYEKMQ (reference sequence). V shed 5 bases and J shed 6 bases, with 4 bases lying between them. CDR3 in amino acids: CASSQAEAFF. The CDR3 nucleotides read TGTGCCAGCAGCCAGGCTGAAGCTTTCTTT.

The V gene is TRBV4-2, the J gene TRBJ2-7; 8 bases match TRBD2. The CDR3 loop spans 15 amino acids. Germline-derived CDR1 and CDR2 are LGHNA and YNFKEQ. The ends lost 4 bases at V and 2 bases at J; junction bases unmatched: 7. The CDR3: CASSPWTSSTYEQYF. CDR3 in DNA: TGTGCCAGCAGCCCCTGGACTAGCAGCACCTACGAGCAGTACTTC.

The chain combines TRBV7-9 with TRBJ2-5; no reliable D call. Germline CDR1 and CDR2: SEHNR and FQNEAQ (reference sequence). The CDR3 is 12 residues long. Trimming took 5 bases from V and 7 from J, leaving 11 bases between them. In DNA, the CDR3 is TGTGCCAGCAGCCTCGATGGTAGGACCCAGTACTTC. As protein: CASSLDGRTQYF.

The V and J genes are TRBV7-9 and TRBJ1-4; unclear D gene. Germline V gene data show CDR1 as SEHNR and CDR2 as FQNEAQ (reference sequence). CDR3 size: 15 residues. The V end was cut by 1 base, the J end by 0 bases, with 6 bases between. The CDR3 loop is CASSLGGPTNEKLFF. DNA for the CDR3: TGTGCCAGCAGCTTAGGCGGCCCAACTAATGAAAAACTGTTTTTT.

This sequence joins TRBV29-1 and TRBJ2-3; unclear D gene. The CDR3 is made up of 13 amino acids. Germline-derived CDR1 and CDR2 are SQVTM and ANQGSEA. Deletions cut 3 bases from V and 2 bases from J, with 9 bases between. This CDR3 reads CSVDFLHTDTQYF. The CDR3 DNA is TGCAGCGTTGACTTTCTCCACACAGATACGCAGTATTTT.

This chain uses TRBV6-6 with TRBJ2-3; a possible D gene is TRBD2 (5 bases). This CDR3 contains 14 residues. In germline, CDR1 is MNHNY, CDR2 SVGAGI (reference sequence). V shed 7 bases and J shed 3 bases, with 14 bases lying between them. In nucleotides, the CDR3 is TGTGCCAGCACCCAAAATGAGGGTACAGATACGCAGTATTTT. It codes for CASTQNEGTDTQYF.

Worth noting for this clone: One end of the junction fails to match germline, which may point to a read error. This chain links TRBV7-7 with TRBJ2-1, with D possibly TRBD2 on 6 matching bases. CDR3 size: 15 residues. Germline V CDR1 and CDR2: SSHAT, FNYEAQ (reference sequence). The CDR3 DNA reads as TGTGCTAGCAGCTTAGAGATGGGAGGCCGCAATGAGCAGTTCTTC. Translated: CASSLEMGGRNEQFF.

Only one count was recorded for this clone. The CDR3 is CASSLDGGNNSPLHF. The DNA for the CDR3 is TGCGCCAGCAGCTTGGATGGAGGGAATAATTCACCCCTCCACTTT. This chain joins TRBV5-1 and TRBJ1-6; D unclear. Germline values: CDR1 SGHRS, CDR2 YFSETQ. This CDR3 spans 15 amino acids. V was pared by 0 bases and J by 5 bases, with 9 bases between.

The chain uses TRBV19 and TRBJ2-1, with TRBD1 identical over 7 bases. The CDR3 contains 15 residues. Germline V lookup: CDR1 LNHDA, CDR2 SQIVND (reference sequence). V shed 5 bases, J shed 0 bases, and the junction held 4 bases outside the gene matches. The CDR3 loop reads CASSEGASSYNEQFF. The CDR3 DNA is TGTGCCAGTAGTGAGGGGGCGAGCTCCTACAATGAGCAGTTCTTC.